Below, one T cell receptor beta chain is given with its context. The antigen remains unidentified. These data belong to a study of T cell responses to AZD1222 COVID-19 vaccine. Study findings and constraints: Of spike-specific TCRs, nearly half reportedly target regions left unmutated in variants. In a largely white British group with more females than males, clonal diversity was possibly underestimated.

Clones were sequenced by immunoSEQ multiplex PCR, and TCRdb holds only the in-frame ones, with some missing. The table records more than 90,000 clones, roughly 91% of them present only once. Germline V gene data show CDR1 as SGHRS and CDR2 as YFSETQ. The CDR3 has 15 amino acids. V gave up 3 bases and J gave up 3 bases; unmatched junction bases: 8. The rearrangement links TRBV5-1 to TRBJ1-2; 7 bases align to TRBD1. This TCR was recovered from an adult who received the AZD1222 COVID-19 vaccine. Specimen: peripheral blood, collected 28 days after the second AZD1222 dose. The CDR3 DNA sequence: TGCGCCAGCAGCTCGGTAAGAGGGGGCGACTATGGCTACACCTTC. Translation: CASSSVRGGDYGYTF.